This is a list of T cell receptor beta chains from one sample in a study of CD4 T cells in relation to SARS-CoV-2 and coronaviruses. No cognate antigen is known for these TCRs. TCRdb keeps only in-frame clones here, not all; method: immunoSEQ multiplex PCR. The sample has about 38,000 clones, roughly 80% seen once. Sequenced sample: memory CD4+ T cells from PBMCs, cultured in vitro. These receptors came from an adult with COVID-19. Each CDR3 is given with its conserved first and last residue. Each record gives: clone size, D gene, J gene, V gene, CDR3 DNA, CDR3 protein. The D gene is left open where the match is weak. Only some rows state a clone size, as once, few, many or a class for expanded clones.

size: .; D: .; J: TRBJ2-3; V: TRBV7-9; DNA: TGTGCCAGCAGCTTAGTCTTATGGGGCGTAACAGATACGCAGTATTTT; CDR3: CASSLVLWGVTDTQYF
size: .; D: TRBD1; J: TRBJ2-5; V: TRBV5-1; DNA: TGCGCCAGCAGCCGTATACCCGGGACAGGGGGTCAAGAGACCCAGTACTTC; CDR3: CASSRIPGTGGQETQYF
size: .; D: .; J: TRBJ2-3; V: TRBV5-1; DNA: TGCGCCAGCAAGGTGCTAGCAGAAACAGATACGCAGTATTTT; CDR3: CASKVLAETDTQYF
size: few; D: .; J: TRBJ2-7; V: TRBV27; DNA: TGTGCCAGCAGTTTAAGGCCAGGGGGGTACGAGCAGTACTTC; CDR3: CASSLRPGGYEQYF
size: .; D: TRBD2; J: TRBJ2-3; V: TRBV28; DNA: TGTGCCAGCAGTTTGCCTAGCGGGGATCCCGCAGATACGCAGTATTTT; CDR3: CASSLPSGDPADTQYF
size: .; D: TRBD2; J: TRBJ2-1; V: TRBV10-3; DNA: TGTGCCATAATGCGGGGGGAAAACAATGAGCAGTTCTTC; CDR3: CAIMRGENNEQFF
size: .; D: TRBD2; J: TRBJ2-1; V: TRBV9; DNA: TGTGCCAGCAGCATGGGACTACTGAACAATGAGCAGTTCTTC; CDR3: CASSMGLLNNEQFF
size: .; D: .; J: TRBJ2-1; V: TRBV21-1; DNA: TGTGCCAGCAGCAAAGGCCAGCGGGAGGAATACAATGAGCAGTTCTTC; CDR3: CASSKGQREEYNEQFF
size: .; D: TRBD2; J: TRBJ2-7; V: TRBV6-2/TRBV6-3; DNA: TGTGCCAGCAGTGGACTCCGAACTAGCGGAACCTACGAGCAGTACTTC; CDR3: CASSGLRTSGTYEQYF
size: .; D: TRBD2; J: TRBJ2-3; V: TRBV28; DNA: TGTGCCAGCAGTTTACGGCTAGCGGGAGAGTATTTT; CDR3: CASSLRLAGEYF
size: .; D: .; J: TRBJ2-6; V: TRBV10-1; DNA: TGCCCAGCAGTGATACGTAAAGATCGCAAAAGTCGGGCCAACGTCCTGACTTTC; CDR3: CPAVIRKDRKSRANVLTF
size: .; D: .; J: TRBJ2-7; V: TRBV6-5; DNA: TGTGCCAGCAGGGGGCGGGATTACGAGCAGTACTTC; CDR3: CASRGRDYEQYF
size: few; D: .; J: TRBJ2-3; V: TRBV5-5; DNA: TGTGCCAGCAGGTGGCGGGGTGTCAACACAGATACGCAGTATTTT; CDR3: CASRWRGVNTDTQYF
size: .; D: TRBD2; J: TRBJ2-4; V: TRBV7-2; DNA: TGTGCCAGCAGCTACAGCGGGAGTTCTCAGAACATTCAGTACTTC; CDR3: CASSYSGSSQNIQYF
size: .; D: TRBD2; J: TRBJ2-1; V: TRBV9; DNA: TGTGCCAGCAGCGGGCTGGGGGGAGGGATAGCTGAGCAGTTCTTC; CDR3: CASSGLGGGIAEQFF
size: .; D: TRBD2; J: TRBJ2-1; V: TRBV4-1; DNA: TGCGCCAGCAGCCAAGACCCACCCGGGAGGGCGGATGAGCAGTTCTTC; CDR3: CASSQDPPGRADEQFF
size: .; D: TRBD2; J: TRBJ2-3; V: TRBV20-1; DNA: TGCAGTGCTAGTTTTGGGACTAGCGGGTTCACAGATACGCAGTATTTT; CDR3: CSASFGTSGFTDTQYF
size: .; D: .; J: TRBJ2-2; V: TRBV2; DNA: TGTGCCAGCAGTGAATGGGCTGGGGAGCTGTTTTTT; CDR3: CASSEWAGELFF
size: .; D: .; J: TRBJ2-1; V: TRBV18; DNA: TGTGCCAGCTCACCTAGTCGCGATGAGCAGTTCTTC; CDR3: CASSPSRDEQFF
size: .; D: .; J: TRBJ1-1; V: TRBV12-3/TRBV12-4; DNA: TGTGCCAGCAGTTTAAGTCAGCCTGAAGCTTTCTTT; CDR3: CASSLSQPEAFF
size: .; D: .; J: TRBJ2-2; V: TRBV24-1; DNA: TGTGCCACCAGTGCTTTCCGGACAGCCAACACCGGGGAGCTGTTTTTT; CDR3: CATSAFRTANTGELFF
size: .; D: TRBD2; J: TRBJ2-1; V: TRBV7-2; DNA: TGTGCCAGCAGCTTAGTGCCTAGCGGGTCCTACAATGAGCAGTTCTTC; CDR3: CASSLVPSGSYNEQFF
size: once; D: TRBD2; J: TRBJ2-7; V: TRBV29-1; DNA: TGCAGCGTGGGACTAGCGGTTTCCTACGAGCAGTACTTC; CDR3: CSVGLAVSYEQYF
size: .; D: .; J: TRBJ2-3; V: TRBV27; DNA: TGTGCCAGCAGTTTGCAGGGTCCGGATACGCAGTATTTT; CDR3: CASSLQGPDTQYF
size: .; D: .; J: TRBJ1-1; V: TRBV23-1; DNA: TGCGCCAGCTGCTACATGAACACTGAAGCTTTCTTT; CDR3: CASCYMNTEAFF
size: .; D: .; J: TRBJ2-1; V: TRBV5-8; DNA: TGTGCCAGCAGCTTGTTGGCGGCAGTATCTGGCAATGAGCAGTTCTTC; CDR3: CASSLLAAVSGNEQFF
size: .; D: .; J: TRBJ1-1; V: TRBV20-1; DNA: TGCAGTGCTAGAGAGAACACTGAAGCTTTCTTT; CDR3: CSARENTEAFF
size: .; D: .; J: TRBJ2-3; V: TRBV28; DNA: TGTGCCAGCAGTCAGATGACAGGTCCGGGAGCAGATACGCAGTATTTT; CDR3: CASSQMTGPGADTQYF
size: .; D: .; J: TRBJ1-4; V: TRBV11-2; DNA: TGTGCCAGCAAGACGACCACCGGGGGGCCGGGGGAAAAACTGTTTTTT; CDR3: CASKTTTGGPGEKLFF
size: .; D: .; J: TRBJ2-5; V: TRBV6-2/TRBV6-3; DNA: TGTGCCAGCAGTTACGGGTCAATCAAGACCCAGTACTTC; CDR3: CASSYGSIKTQYF
size: few; D: .; J: TRBJ1-5; V: TRBV21-1; DNA: TGTGCCAGCAGCAAAGCTCGAAGGGGTGGCCAGCCCCAGCATTTT; CDR3: CASSKARRGGQPQHF
size: .; D: .; J: TRBJ2-5; V: TRBV12-3/TRBV12-4; DNA: TGTGCCAGCAGGAAAACCTCAGAGACCCAGTACTTC; CDR3: CASRKTSETQYF
size: .; D: TRBD1; J: TRBJ2-7; V: TRBV12-5; DNA: TGTGCTAGTGACAGGGACAGGAGCTCCTACGAGCAGTACTTC; CDR3: CASDRDRSSYEQYF
size: once; D: .; J: TRBJ2-7; V: TRBV7-2; DNA: TGTGCCAGCAGTGGCACCTACGAGCAGTACTTC; CDR3: CASSGTYEQYF
size: .; D: TRBD2; J: TRBJ2-1; V: TRBV13; DNA: TGTGCCAGCAGCATCCAGACTAGCCATAGATCTAATGAGCAGTTCTTC; CDR3: CASSIQTSHRSNEQFF
size: .; D: TRBD1; J: TRBJ1-2; V: TRBV19; DNA: TGTGCCAGTAGCCCCGCTACTACTCGGACAGGGAGCTATGGCTACACCTTC; CDR3: CASSPATTRTGSYGYTF
size: .; D: .; J: TRBJ2-7; V: TRBV6-5; DNA: TGTGCCAGCAGTTACTCGATTAGGGCCCGAAGCTACGAGCAGTACTTC; CDR3: CASSYSIRARSYEQYF
size: .; D: TRBD2; J: TRBJ2-1; V: TRBV5-4; DNA: TGTGCCAGCAGCTCATCAGTTAGCGGGACGTACAATGAGCAGTTCTTC; CDR3: CASSSSVSGTYNEQFF
size: .; D: .; J: TRBJ2-3; V: TRBV3-1/TRBV3-2; DNA: TGTGCCAGCAGCCACGGTTCAGGGGGACTATCCACAGATACGCAGTATTTT; CDR3: CASSHGSGGLSTDTQYF
size: .; D: .; J: TRBJ2-6; V: TRBV19; DNA: TGTGCCAGTGCCGGGACGGCCAGCTCTGGGGCCAACGTCCTGACTTTC; CDR3: CASAGTASSGANVLTF
size: .; D: .; J: TRBJ2-6; V: TRBV9; DNA: TGTGCCAGCAGCGAGACGCTGGGGGCCAACGTCCTGACTTTC; CDR3: CASSETLGANVLTF
size: .; D: TRBD1; J: TRBJ2-7; V: TRBV28; DNA: TGTGCCAGCAGTCCGACAGGGGGGATGTTTAGGACTAGACCCTACGAGCAGTACTTC; CDR3: CASSPTGGMFRTRPYEQYF
size: .; D: TRBD2; J: TRBJ2-7; V: TRBV28; DNA: TGTGCCAGCAGTTTCCGTGTGCTAGCGGGGGCCTACGAGCAGTACTTC; CDR3: CASSFRVLAGAYEQYF
size: few; D: .; J: TRBJ1-2; V: TRBV9; DNA: TGTGCCAGCAGCGTCGACGGCTTGGGAGGCTACACCTTC; CDR3: CASSVDGLGGYTF
size: .; D: TRBD2; J: TRBJ2-7; V: TRBV4-3; DNA: TGCGCCAGCAGCCAAGATTGGACTAGCGGGGGCGAGCAGTACTTC; CDR3: CASSQDWTSGGEQYF
size: .; D: .; J: TRBJ2-3; V: TRBV5-1; DNA: TGCGCCAGCAGCTTAAGGACAGATACGCAGTATTTT; CDR3: CASSLRTDTQYF
size: few; D: TRBD2; J: TRBJ2-2; V: TRBV28; DNA: TGTGCCAGCAGTTTATCCGGGACTAGCGGGACCGGGGAGCTGTTTTTT; CDR3: CASSLSGTSGTGELFF
size: .; D: TRBD2; J: TRBJ2-3; V: TRBV2; DNA: TGTGCCGCCTCGTTGCTAGCGGGAGTATCAGCAGATACGCAGTATTTT; CDR3: CAASLLAGVSADTQYF
size: .; D: TRBD1; J: TRBJ2-1; V: TRBV10-1; DNA: TGCGCCAGCAGTGAGTCTGGGCAAGGGGGCGGTGAGCAGTTCTTC; CDR3: CASSESGQGGGEQFF
size: few; D: .; J: TRBJ2-3; V: TRBV7-9; DNA: TGTGCCAGCAGCCCAAAAACCGGGACACCTAACACAGATACGCAGTATTTT; CDR3: CASSPKTGTPNTDTQYF
size: .; D: TRBD1; J: TRBJ2-7; V: TRBV6-2/TRBV6-3; DNA: TGTGCCAGCAGTTATAGGTTCAGGGGGACCTACGAGCAGTACTTC; CDR3: CASSYRFRGTYEQYF
size: .; D: .; J: TRBJ2-1; V: TRBV28; DNA: TGTGCCAGCAGACGACCGTGGGCAGGTCGTGGCAATGAGCAGTTCTTC; CDR3: CASRRPWAGRGNEQFF
size: .; D: .; J: TRBJ2-1; V: TRBV7-8; DNA: TGTGCCAGCAGCTTAGACAGGGACAATGAGCAGTTCTTC; CDR3: CASSLDRDNEQFF
size: .; D: .; J: TRBJ2-1; V: TRBV19; DNA: TGTGCCAGTAATCCCTCGGGCCTAGTGCATGAGCAGTTCTTC; CDR3: CASNPSGLVHEQFF
size: .; D: .; J: TRBJ2-7; V: TRBV19; DNA: TGTGCCAGTAGTCGAAGACAGGATGGCTACGAGCAGTACTTC; CDR3: CASSRRQDGYEQYF
size: .; D: .; J: TRBJ2-7; V: TRBV12-3/TRBV12-4; DNA: TGTGCCAGCGGGACTTTCTACGAGCAGTACTTC; CDR3: CASGTFYEQYF
size: .; D: .; J: TRBJ2-1; V: TRBV27; DNA: TGTGCCACTCGGGCGGCTGCCAGTGAGCAGTTCTTC; CDR3: CATRAAASEQFF
size: once; D: .; J: TRBJ2-1; V: TRBV7-3; DNA: TGTGCCAGCAGCTTAATGAAGGGTAATGAGCAGTTCTTC; CDR3: CASSLMKGNEQFF
size: .; D: .; J: TRBJ2-7; V: TRBV14; DNA: TGTGCCAGCAGCCACACTAGGTCCGAGCAGTACTTC; CDR3: CASSHTRSEQYF